This T cell receptor (beta chain) was identified during a study of CD8+CD57+ T cells in acquired aplastic anemia. Across the whole study: Sorted CD4+ and CD8+ cell DNA averaged about 3 ug. Study-wide points: Patients versus controls showed no significant CD8+ Simpson's diversity difference.

This clonotype was counted at least ten times. The antigen remains undetermined. The template for TCR beta VDJ and CDR3 sequence profiling was genomic DNA. TCRdb re-called the reads with MiXCR, one entry per CDR3 protein. The table lists fewer than 250,000 distinct CDR3 sequences, 40% to 60% of them singletons. Germline-derived CDR1 and CDR2 are SGHRS and YFSETQ. The CDR3 sequence is 16 residues long. The V gene end was trimmed by 3 bases and the J gene end by 10 bases; junction bases not matched to a gene: 10. The authors sequenced patients whose flow cytometry had shown CD8+CD57+ cell expansion. A severe acquired aplastic anemia diagnosis applied to all patients. When blood sampling took place, the patients had received no therapy.

The sequenced sample consisted of sorted CD4+, CD8+, or CD8+CD57+ T cells (not recorded which) from PBMCs. The chain is built from TRBV5-1 and TRBJ1-6; the match to TRBD1 covers 10 bases. This receptor was identified in a human donor with aplastic anemia. The CDR3 loop is CASSSEPGQGNSPLHF. In DNA form, the CDR3 reads TGCGCCAGCAGCTCAGAACCGGGACAGGGGAACTCACCCCTCCACTTT.